The next 29 T cell receptor beta chains were all read from a single sample in a study of blood T cell repertoires in COVID-19 (dated by TCRdb to the early 2020s). Library preparation employed the immunoSEQ multiplex PCR assay. TCRdb took over this immuneACCESS table, retaining in-frame rearrangements with V and J assigned. Such tables are incomplete; in checked studies, under half of the missing clones stem from an unresolved V gene, and the remainder is unexplained. This sample has roughly 300,000 clones in its table, and around 85% of those were observed once. The biggest ten clones account for more than 6% of the sample. The sequencing input was peripheral blood. The receptors stem from a human donor in a cohort sampled during active COVID-19.

This chain uses TRBV3-1 (or the pseudogene TRBV3-2) with TRBJ1-1, with D perhaps matching TRBD1 (5 bases). V gave up 1 base and J gave up 11 bases, with 11 bases separating them. Germline CDR1 and CDR2: LGHDT and YNNKEL (reference sequence). The CDR3 runs 12 residues. The CDR3 protein is CASSQGQYQAFF. The CDR3, as DNA: TGTGCCAGCAGCCAAGGACAGTATCAGGCTTTCTTT.

The rearrangement uses TRBV27 and TRBJ1-5; D remains unclear. CDR1 MNHEY and CDR2 SMNVEV come from the germline V gene (reference sequence). The CDR3 spans 13 residues. The V gene lost 6 bases and the J gene lost 5 bases, with 11 bases spanning the gap. CDR3 nucleotides: TGTGCCAGCAGCTCCCTACAGCATCAGCCCCAGCATTTT. Amino acid sequence: CASSSLQHQPQHF.

The chain links TRBV10-3 to TRBJ2-7; 7 bases match TRBD2. The CDR3 is 14 amino acids. Germline V gene lookup returns CDR1 ENHRY and CDR2 SYGVKD. The ends lost 4 bases at V and 0 bases at J; junction bases unmatched: 3. This CDR3 reads CAISVGGSSYEQYF. The CDR3 DNA reads as TGTGCCATCAGTGTGGGGGGGAGCTCCTACGAGCAGTACTTC.

The V call is TRBV19, the J call TRBJ1-5, with D maybe TRBD1 (5 bases). Trimming cost V 1 base and J 5 bases, with 15 bases left between them. Germline CDR1 and CDR2: LNHDA and SQIVND (reference sequence). CDR3 size: 16 residues. For the CDR3, the DNA is TGTGCCAGTAGTATAGGATGGGGCGGAGGGGATCAGCCCCAGCATTTT. Its translation is CASSIGWGGGDQPQHF.

The table lists this clone with a few counts. The CDR3 coding sequence is TGTGCCAGCAGCCCGCAGGGCTCCGAGCAGTACTTC. It is translated as CASSPQGSEQYF. The genes are TRBV11-2 and TRBJ2-7; maybe TRBD1 (5 bases). The germline V gene encodes CDR1 SGHAT and CDR2 FQNNGV. This CDR3 is built from 12 residues. The V and J ends lost 5 bases and 6 bases respectively, with 11 bases between them.

This chain links TRBV27 with TRBJ1-6; weak D call: TRBD1 (5 bases). The V and J ends lost 4 bases and 10 bases respectively, with 14 bases between them. The CDR3 is 14 residues long. Germline CDR1 MNHEY, CDR2 SMNVEV (reference sequence). The CDR3 coding sequence is TGTGCCAGCAGTTCCAGGCAGGGTTGGTCACCCCTCCACTTT. This translates into CASSSRQGWSPLHF.

The chain uses TRBV7-2 and TRBJ2-7; 7 nucleotides line up with TRBD2. Germline CDR1 reads SGHTA; CDR2 reads FQGNSA. V gave up 5 bases and J gave up 4 bases; unmatched junction bases: 11. The CDR3 is 15 residues long. The CDR3: CASSLTGGGLYEQYF. CDR3 DNA sequence: TGTGCCAGCAGCCTAACTGGGGGGGGGTTGTACGAGCAGTACTTC.

This clone appeared once. The V and J genes are TRBV20-1 and TRBJ1-1; no reliable D call. The CDR3 spans 14 residues. The V gene's germline CDR1 is DFQATT and CDR2 SNEGSKA (reference sequence). The V and J ends lost 3 bases and 0 bases respectively, with 11 bases between them. CDR3 DNA sequence: TGCAGTGCTAGTTGGCAAAACATGAACACTGAAGCTTTCTTT. Translated: CSASWQNMNTEAFF.

The table lists this clone with a count of one. This sequence joins TRBV4-1 and TRBJ1-5, with 8 bases that match TRBD1. Germline CDR1 and CDR2: MGHRA and YSYEKL. V trimming: 0 bases; J trimming: 2 bases; junction bases outside the gene matches: 3. There are 16 residues in the CDR3. The CDR3 region is CASSQDRGLGNQPQHF. DNA for the CDR3: TGCGCCAGCAGCCAAGACAGGGGGCTGGGCAATCAGCCCCAGCATTTT.

The chain links TRBV6-5 to TRBJ1-2; TRBD1 agrees at 12 bases. CDR1 and CDR2 (germline): MNHEY, SVGAGI. The CDR3 consists of 15 residues. V shed 6 bases and J 8 bases; nucleotides not matched to a gene: 10. The CDR3 loop reads CASSPGQGAMGGYTF. CDR3 in DNA: TGTGCCAGCAGCCCGGGACAGGGGGCAATGGGAGGCTACACCTTC.

The rearrangement joins TRBV9 to TRBJ2-2; TRBD2 matches 12 bases. The V gene end was trimmed by 4 bases and the J gene end by 4 bases; junction bases not matched to a gene: 5. Looked up from germline, CDR1 is SGDLS and CDR2 is YYNGEE. This CDR3 contains 16 residues. CDR3 sequence (DNA): TGTGCCAGCAGCATAACTAGCGGGGGGACCACCGGGGAGCTGTTTTTT. Translating gives CASSITSGGTTGELFF.

The chain carries TRBV24-1 and TRBJ2-3; 15 bases fit TRBD2. After removal of 4 bases from V and 0 bases from J, the junction contained 7 bases not matched to a gene. Germline loops: CDR1 KGHDR, CDR2 SFDVKD. This CDR3 comprises 19 residues. The CDR3 nucleotides are TGTGCCACCAGTGACCGAGGACTAGCGGGGGGGACGAGCACAGATACGCAGTATTTT. Translated: CATSDRGLAGGTSTDTQYF.

The chain uses TRBV10-2 and TRBJ1-6; 7 nucleotides match TRBD1. CDR1 is WSHSY, CDR2 SAAADI, per germline. The CDR3 runs 15 residues. The junction had 6 bases not matched to a gene; V was cut back by 3 bases and J by 7 bases. The CDR3 coding sequence is TGCGCCAGCAGTGACTCGGGACAGTTCAATTCACCCCTCCACTTT. It encodes CASSDSGQFNSPLHF.

This clone was observed a single time. CDR3 amino acids: CASSPPGQGRFGELFF. Written as DNA, the CDR3 is TGTGCCAGCAGTCCCCCCGGACAGGGGCGATTCGGGGAGCTGTTTTTT. The chain employs TRBV5-5 and TRBJ2-2; the match to TRBD1 covers 9 bases. CDR3 size: 16 residues. V lost 5 bases to trimming and J lost 7 bases; unmatched junction nucleotides: 12. Germline lookup yields CDR1 SGHKS and CDR2 YYEKEE (reference sequence).

This rearrangement joins TRBV11-2 to TRBJ1-5; 9 bases align to TRBD1. This CDR3 contains 13 residues. Germline V lookup: CDR1 SGHAT, CDR2 FQNNGV. Trimming cost V 8 bases and J 7 bases; bases outside gene matches: 6. The chain's CDR3 is CASANDRGQPQHF. Here the CDR3 DNA reads TGTGCCAGCGCAAATGACAGGGGGCAGCCCCAGCATTTT.

The V and J genes are TRBV6-5 and TRBJ2-1, with 7 bases identical to TRBD2. CDR1 and CDR2 from the germline V gene are MNHEY and SVGAGI. This CDR3 is built from 13 residues. J lost 15 bases, V lost 0 bases, and 8 bases had no gene match. The CDR3 here is CASSYSSVGEGFF. The CDR3 DNA is TGTGCCAGCAGTTACTCGAGTGTTGGGGAGGGGTTCTTC.

The chain is built from TRBV10-3 and TRBJ1-5; no definite D call. CDR3 length equals 16 residues. In germline, CDR1 is ENHRY, CDR2 SYGVKD. V shed 3 bases and J shed 2 bases, with 14 bases lying between them. The CDR3 nucleotides read TGTGCCATCAGTGATAGGAGGGATAGTCGCAATCAGCCCCAGCATTTT. Amino acid sequence: CAISDRRDSRNQPQHF.

This chain connects TRBV30 to TRBJ2-5, with a tentative D call TRBD1 (5 bases). This CDR3 has 14 amino acids. With 4 bases removed from V and 1 base from J, the gap between germline ends came to 13 bases. Germline CDR1 and CDR2: GTSNPN and SVGIG (reference sequence). CDR3 sequence (DNA): TGTGCCTGGAATTTGTATGGGGCCCAAGAGACCCAGTACTTC. This gives the protein CAWNLYGAQETQYF.

This chain connects TRBV10-1 to TRBJ1-5; the D is unclear. Per the germline V gene, CDR1 is WNHNN and CDR2 is SYGVQD (reference sequence). This CDR3 is built from 12 residues. V was pared by 8 bases and J by 7 bases, with 12 bases between. The DNA of the CDR3 is TGCGCCAGCTCGGAGGCTGGACAGCCCCAGCATTTT. Translated: CASSEAGQPQHF.

The chain combines TRBV12-3 or TRBV12-4 with TRBJ2-1; perhaps TRBD2 as D (6 bases). Deletions cut 3 bases from V and 14 bases from J, with 11 bases between. The CDR3 is 11 residues long. CDR3 residues: CASSLGGREFF. CDR3 coding DNA: TGTGCCAGCAGTTTGGGGGGTCGAGAGTTCTTC.

The chain has TRBV5-1 and TRBJ2-2, with 11 bases matching TRBD2. The length of the CDR3 is 15 residues. The germline V gene has CDR1 SGHRS and CDR2 YFSETQ. Unmatched junction bases numbered 3, after V lost 4 bases and J lost 4 bases. CDR3 sequence: CASSRGLAATGELFF. CDR3 nucleotide sequence: TGCGCCAGCAGCCGGGGACTAGCGGCCACCGGGGAGCTGTTTTTT.

This chain links TRBV29-1 with TRBJ2-2; D gene ambiguous. The CDR3 has 13 amino acids. Germline lookup yields CDR1 SQVTM and CDR2 ANQGSEA. Trimming removed 4 bases at V and 1 base at J, with 7 bases between. The DNA of the CDR3 is TGCAGCGTTGGAAAGCAGAACACCGGGGAGCTGTTTTTT. Translation: CSVGKQNTGELFF.

V and J are TRBV6-5 and TRBJ1-6; D gene ambiguous. The CDR3 is 15 residues long. Trimming took 0 bases from V and 4 from J, leaving 7 bases between them. CDR1 is MNHEY and CDR2 is SVGAGI in the germline V gene. The CDR3 protein is CASSYSRSYNSPLHF. The CDR3 DNA is TGTGCCAGCAGTTACTCACGCAGTTATAATTCACCCCTCCACTTT.

This chain connects TRBV10-2 to TRBJ1-3; D may be TRBD1 (6 bases). The CDR3 consists of 14 residues. Germline V gene sequence: CDR1 WSHSY, CDR2 SAAADI. The V end lost 7 bases, the J end lost 9 bases, and 19 bases lay between the germline ends. CDR3 sequence (DNA): TGCGCCAGCAAGGGGGAAAAGCTTCGAACCACCATATATTTT. Encoded protein: CASKGEKLRTTIYF.

V gene TRBV29-1 combines with J gene TRBJ2-7; D not certain. Per the germline V gene, CDR1 is SQVTM and CDR2 is ANQGSEA. CDR3 length equals 13 residues. The germline V and J ends were trimmed by 5 bases and 3 bases, with 14 bases remaining between them. The DNA for the CDR3 is TGCAGCGTTAGGAACCCACTACTCTACGAGCAGTACTTC. Amino acid sequence: CSVRNPLLYEQYF.

The chain links TRBV5-1 to TRBJ1-3, with a weak D call TRBD1 (5 bases). Trimming took off 2 bases at V and 2 bases at J, with 11 bases between the two ends. The CDR3 extends over 15 amino acids. Germline V gene data show CDR1 as SGHRS and CDR2 as YFSETQ. The CDR3 reads CASSFAAGPGNTIYF. The CDR3 DNA sequence: TGCGCCAGCAGCTTTGCGGCGGGGCCTGGAAACACCATATATTTT.

The rearrangement joins TRBV12-3 or TRBV12-4 to TRBJ2-1; tentatively, D is TRBD2 (5 bases). There are 13 residues in the CDR3. V was pared by 3 bases and J by 5 bases, with 8 bases between. The CDR3 nucleotides read TGTGCCAGCAGTTTGGGGAGCCACAATGAGCAGTTCTTC. Protein: CASSLGSHNEQFF.

The chain combines TRBV19 with TRBJ1-1; 7 nucleotides line up with TRBD1. Germline CDR1 and CDR2: LNHDA and SQIVND (reference sequence). The CDR3 has 12 amino acids. V lost 10 bases and J lost 10; bases outside the gene matches: 12. The DNA of the CDR3 is TGTGCCACCCTATACAGGGGAGCGCGAGCTTTCTTT. It encodes CATLYRGARAFF.

Only a few counts were recorded for this clone. For the CDR3, the DNA is TGTGCCAGCAGCAGACACCTCTACGAGCAGTACTTC. This translates into CASSRHLYEQYF. The V call is TRBV2, the J call TRBJ2-7; D not resolved. Germline CDR1 reads SNHLY; CDR2 reads FYNNEI. Trimming removed 6 bases from V and 3 bases from J, with 9 bases in between. This CDR3 is built from 12 residues.